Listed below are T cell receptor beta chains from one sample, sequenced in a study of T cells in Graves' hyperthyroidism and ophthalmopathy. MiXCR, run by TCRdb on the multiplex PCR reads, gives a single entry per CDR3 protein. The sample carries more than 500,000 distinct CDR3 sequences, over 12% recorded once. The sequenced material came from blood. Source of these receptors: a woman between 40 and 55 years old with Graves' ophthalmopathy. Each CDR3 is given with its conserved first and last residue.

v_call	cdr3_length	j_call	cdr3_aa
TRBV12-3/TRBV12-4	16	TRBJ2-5	CASSRTSGSVGETQYF
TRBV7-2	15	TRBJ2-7	CASSLAGTSAYEQYF
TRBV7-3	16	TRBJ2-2	CASSLGTSGLTGELFF
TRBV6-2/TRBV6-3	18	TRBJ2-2	CASNTLGPGSMDTGELFF
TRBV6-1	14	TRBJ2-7	CASNLQGVDYEQYF
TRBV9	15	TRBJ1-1	CASSVDTGVNTEAFF
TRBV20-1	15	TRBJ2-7	CSARDSGTDEYEQYF
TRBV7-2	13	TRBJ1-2	CASSNLKNYGYTF
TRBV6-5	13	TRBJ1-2	CASSPKESYGYTF
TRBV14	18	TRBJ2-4	CASSQSLAGPGAKNIQYF
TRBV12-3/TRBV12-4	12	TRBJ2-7	CASQRSGYEQYF
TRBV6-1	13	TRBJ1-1	CASKVGLGTEAFF
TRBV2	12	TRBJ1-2	CASRTDDYGYTF
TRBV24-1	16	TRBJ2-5	CATSDSPSGGQETQYF
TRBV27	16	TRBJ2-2	CASSLGTSGDTGELFF
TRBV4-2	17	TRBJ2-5	CASSLAPGQGVKETQYF
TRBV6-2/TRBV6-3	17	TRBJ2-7	CASSSSRPPLGTGEQYF
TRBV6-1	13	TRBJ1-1	CASSEATYHKAFF
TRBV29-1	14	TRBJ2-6	CSVVAGSGANVLTF
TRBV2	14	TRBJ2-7	CASRIDTSNYEQYF
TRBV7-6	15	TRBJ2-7	CASSHSSGSAYEQYF
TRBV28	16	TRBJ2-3	CASSPSLGSSTDTQYF
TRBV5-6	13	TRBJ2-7	CASSFRRGYEQYF
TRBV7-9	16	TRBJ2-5	CASSLGAGGRQETQYF
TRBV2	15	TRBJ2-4	CASSPTSLSKNIQYF
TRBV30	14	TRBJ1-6	CAWAILERNSPLHF
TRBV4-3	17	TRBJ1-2	CASSQAEHRTGGYGYTF
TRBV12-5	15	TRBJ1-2	CASGLAGGWNYGYTF
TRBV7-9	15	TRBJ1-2	CASSHRDREFYGYTF
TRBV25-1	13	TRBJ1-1	CASSRQDDTEAFF
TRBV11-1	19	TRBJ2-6	CASNKIPGQGYSGANVLTF
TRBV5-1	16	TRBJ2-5	CASSPRSGSIEETQYF
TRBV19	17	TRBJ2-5	CASRSKGGTAFQETQYF
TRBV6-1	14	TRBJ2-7	CASSEGIFTYEQYF
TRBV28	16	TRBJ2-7	CASSLAGGRLAYEQYF
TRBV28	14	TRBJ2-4	CASSKTSLENIQYF
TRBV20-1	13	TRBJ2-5	CSARRDSKETQYF
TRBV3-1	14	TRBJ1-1	CASSQGSPATEAFF
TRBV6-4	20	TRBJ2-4	CASNVEGQGWVGIAKNIQYF
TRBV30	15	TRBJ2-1	CAWSSGEGPYNEQFF
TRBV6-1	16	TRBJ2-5	CASSTREREDRETQYF